This entry describes one T cell receptor (beta chain). The sample originates from a study of T cell changes during pregnancy in multiple sclerosis. The protocol was immunoSEQ multiplex PCR, while the TCRdb copy is restricted to in-frame clones and leaves out a portion. The table has some 52,000 clones, around 92% seen once. Germline trimming cut 1 base from V and 6 bases from J; bases unmatched to any gene: 12. The CDR3 totals 16 residues. Germline V gene lookup returns CDR1 LNHNV and CDR2 YYDKDF (reference sequence). The material sequenced was CD4+ T cells from peripheral blood mononuclear cells, taken in the third trimester of pregnancy. The source of this sequence is a female donor with multiple sclerosis, enrolled in a pregnancy study. The chain couples TRBV15 to TRBJ2-7; TRBD2 aligns across 7 bases. The CDR3 DNA reads TGTGCCACCAGCAGAGGTAGTAGCGGGTCCCCTCGCGAGCAGTACTTC. This gives the protein CATSRGSSGSPREQYF.